This T cell receptor beta chain was observed in a study of blood T cell repertoires in COVID-19. Study-level information: COVID-19 samples from acute and convalescent phases originated in the United States, Italy and Spain. Sources were T cells, B-cell-depleted T cells, or PBMCs; the material itself was cDNA or gDNA.

The CDR3 sequence is 15 residues long. The V gene end was trimmed by 7 bases and the J gene end by 3 bases; junction bases not matched to a gene: 7. Looked up from germline, CDR1 is SNHLY and CDR2 is FYNNEI. Original data processing: Estimation of nucleated cell counts was performed using reference gene primer amplification. Profiled with immunoSEQ multiplex PCR; TCRdb holds only in-frame clones, not every one. From that table come the V and J calls and clone size; the DNA was used to work out D and trimming. The table shows 71,000 or so clones, with roughly four fifths occurring only once. The V gene is TRBV2, the J gene TRBJ1-3; TRBD1 matches 9 bases. The clonotype comes from a man between 65 and 79 years old with acute or convalescent COVID-19. The sequenced sample was peripheral blood. The CDR3 DNA sequence: TGTGCCAGCAAAGGACAGGGGCTGGGTGGAAACACCATATATTTT. Translation gives CASKGQGLGGNTIYF.